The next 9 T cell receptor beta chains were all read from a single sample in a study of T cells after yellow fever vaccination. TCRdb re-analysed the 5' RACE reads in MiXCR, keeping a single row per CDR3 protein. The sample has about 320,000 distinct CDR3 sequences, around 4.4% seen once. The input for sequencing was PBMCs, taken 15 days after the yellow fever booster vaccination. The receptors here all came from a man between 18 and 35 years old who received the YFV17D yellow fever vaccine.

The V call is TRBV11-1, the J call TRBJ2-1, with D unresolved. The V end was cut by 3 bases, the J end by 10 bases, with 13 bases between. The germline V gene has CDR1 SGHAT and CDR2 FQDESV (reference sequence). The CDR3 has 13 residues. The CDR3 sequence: CASSFDSTGEQFF. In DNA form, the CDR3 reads TGTGCCAGCAGCTTCGACTCAACTGGCGAGCAGTTCTTC.

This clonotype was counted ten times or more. The CDR3: CASSESVFAKNIQYF. The CDR3 nucleotides read TGTGCCAGCAGTGAATCTGTGTTCGCCAAAAACATTCAGTACTTC. The chain recombines TRBV25-1 with TRBJ2-4; no firm D call. V dropped 1 base and J dropped 1 base, with 8 bases sitting between them. Germline CDR1 reads MGHDK; CDR2 reads SYGVNS. The CDR3 sequence is 15 residues long.

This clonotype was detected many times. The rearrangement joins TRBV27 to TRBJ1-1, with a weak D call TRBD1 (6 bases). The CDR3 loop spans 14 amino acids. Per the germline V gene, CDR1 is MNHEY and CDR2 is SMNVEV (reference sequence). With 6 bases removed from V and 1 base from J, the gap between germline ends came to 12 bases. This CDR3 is CASRVEQGNTEAFF. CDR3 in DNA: TGTGCCAGCAGAGTAGAACAGGGGAACACTGAAGCTTTCTTT.

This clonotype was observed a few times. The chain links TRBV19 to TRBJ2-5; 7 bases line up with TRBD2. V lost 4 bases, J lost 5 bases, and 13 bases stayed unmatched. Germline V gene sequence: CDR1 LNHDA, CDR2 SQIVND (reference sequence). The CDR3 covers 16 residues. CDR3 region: CASSRTGTREWETQYF. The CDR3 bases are TGTGCCAGTAGTAGAACCGGGACGCGGGAGTGGGAGACCCAGTACTTC. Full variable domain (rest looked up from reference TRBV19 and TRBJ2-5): DGGITQSPKYLFRKEGQNVTLSCEQNLNHDAMYWYRQDPGQGLRLIYYSQIVNDFQKGDIAEGYSVSREKKESFPLTVTSAQKNPTAFYLCASSRTGTREWETQYFGPGTRLLVL.

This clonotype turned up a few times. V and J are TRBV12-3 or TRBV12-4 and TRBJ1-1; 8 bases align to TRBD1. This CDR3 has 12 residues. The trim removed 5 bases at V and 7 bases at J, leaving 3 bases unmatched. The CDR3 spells CASSGQGNEAFF. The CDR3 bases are TGTGCCAGCAGTGGACAGGGTAATGAAGCTTTCTTT.

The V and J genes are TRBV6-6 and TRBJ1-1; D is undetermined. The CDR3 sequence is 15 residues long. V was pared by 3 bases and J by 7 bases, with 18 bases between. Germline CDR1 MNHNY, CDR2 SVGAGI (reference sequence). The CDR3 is CASSYQLRVKDEAFF. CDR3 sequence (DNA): TGTGCCAGCAGTTATCAGCTTAGGGTTAAGGATGAAGCTTTCTTT.

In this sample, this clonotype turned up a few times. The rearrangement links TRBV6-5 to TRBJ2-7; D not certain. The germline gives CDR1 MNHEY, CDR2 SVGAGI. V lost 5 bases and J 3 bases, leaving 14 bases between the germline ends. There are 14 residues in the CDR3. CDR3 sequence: CASSPAVTHYEQYF. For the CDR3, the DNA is TGTGCCAGCAGTCCAGCAGTTACCCACTACGAGCAGTACTTC.

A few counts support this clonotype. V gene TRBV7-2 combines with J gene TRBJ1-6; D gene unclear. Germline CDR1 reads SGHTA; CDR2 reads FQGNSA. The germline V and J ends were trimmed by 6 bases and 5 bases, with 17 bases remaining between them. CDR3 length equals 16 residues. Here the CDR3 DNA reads TGTGCCAGCAGTTCTACATCCGGACGGAATAATTCACCCCTCCACTTT. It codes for CASSSTSGRNNSPLHF.

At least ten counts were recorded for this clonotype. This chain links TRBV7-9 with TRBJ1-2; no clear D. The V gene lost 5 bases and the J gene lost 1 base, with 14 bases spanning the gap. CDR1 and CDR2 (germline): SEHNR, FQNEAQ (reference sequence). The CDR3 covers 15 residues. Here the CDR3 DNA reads TGTGCCAGCAGCCCCCGGGCCGGGAGTAACTATGGCTACACCTTC. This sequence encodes CASSPRAGSNYGYTF.